This T cell receptor (beta chain) was captured in a study of response to subunit inactivated influenza vaccine. This clonotype showed up just a few times. TCRdb re-derived calls from the RT-PCR reads in MiXCR, one entry per CDR3 protein. The sample includes 500,000 to 750,000 distinct CDR3 sequences, 14% of them seen just once. Looked up from germline, CDR1 is LGHNA and CDR2 is YSLEER. Trimming left V 1 base short and J 2 bases short, with 9 bases between. CDR3 length: 14 amino acids. Sequencing was performed on PBMCs from blood, taken about 13 days after vaccination. The chain has TRBV4-3 and TRBJ2-7; D call uncertain. This receptor was taken from a man in his fifties who received an inactivated influenza vaccine. The CDR3 DNA follows: TGCGCCAGCAGCCAAGGATGGGCAACCTACGAGCAGTACTTC. Its protein product is CASSQGWATYEQYF.